This TCR beta chain is from a study of shared clonotypes between healthy human individuals (dated by TCRdb to 2018 to 2020). Concerning the study at large: Three men and a couple of women, aged 18 to 49 years, made up the cohort. For each donor, three plates each were used for CD4 naive and CD4 memory, two plates were used for CD8 naive, and one plate was used for CD8 memory. To estimate repertoire size and how much clonotype sharing occurs between individuals, the study deeply sequenced the blood TCR repertoires of about 5 healthy adults. To increase sequencing depth and limit assay-specific biases, TCR repertoire library preparation and sequencing were carried out by different laboratories using diverse techniques. Each donor's leukapheresis produced roughly between roughly 0.94 and 9.5 billion PBMCs. Broad study findings and their caveats: Naive subsets generally had larger estimated clonotype richness than memory subsets. Sampling was restricted to blood, and TCR repertoires in tissues likely differ from the TCR repertoires found in blood. Rarefaction of sorted-subset datasets indicated incomplete sequencing despite the large sequencing depth. Compared with non-shared clonotypes, clonotypes shared by all four sorted-subset donors had higher generation probabilities. Because the study included only a small number of donors, the genetic and exposure-history diversity represented was limited. Sharing across several donors was observed for about 4.8% of naive CD4, over 3% of naive CD8, around 2.5% of memory CD4, and over 0.3% of memory CD8 clonotypes. Based on pairwise subsampling, the degree of clonotype sharing among donors was expected to be affected by sequencing depth.

The donors were healthy, HIV-negative adults with no recently reported acute infections or vaccinations. All donors were Caucasian adults living in Nashville, Tennessee, USA. CD4+ T cells were enriched through magnetic negative selection, after which naive cells were positively selected on CD45RA and the remaining negative fraction served as the memory subset. After blood collection by leukapheresis, PBMCs were isolated using Ficoll-Histopaque density gradient centrifugation and then cryopreserved in the vapor phase of liquid nitrogen. Analytical flow cytometry was used to check the purity and quantity of each magnetically sorted T cell population. Genomic DNA was isolated from every sorted fraction and measured by UV absorbance on a Nanodrop 2000c. Using the deep immunoSEQ assay, TCR CDR3 regions were amplified from genomic DNA by multiplex PCR. For each cell subset, the extracted genomic DNA was distributed evenly across all wells of several immunoSEQ 96-well plates, and each plate served as one replicate. For sorted subsets, about 200 ng genomic DNA, equal to some 28,000 T cell genomes, was loaded into each replicate PCR. Purified libraries were measured with a Qubit 3.0 fluorometer, size-checked on a Bioanalyzer 2100, and measured again with the KAPA Library Quantification kit. Every immunoSEQ 96-well plate was sequenced on a dedicated single-read 150-cycle Illumina NextSeq 550 flow cell. In the source study's methods: Because only junctional sequences without quality scores were contained in the immunoSEQ output, filtering matching that applied to full-length reads could not be performed. Sequences were annotated with PyIR, a Python wrapper for IgBLAST v1.9, using IMGT germline references to assign V/J genes and CDR3. Reads were filtered out if the reads had weak V/J assignments (E-value above 1e-6), no CDR3, stop codons, out-of-frame junctions, or ambiguous translated residues. V3J clonotypes were defined as sequences sharing the same inferred V gene, J gene, and CDR3 amino acid sequence. To compute the percentage overlap between repertoires, the number of shared unique clonotypes was divided by the size of the smaller repertoire. Richness of each repertoire was evaluated using RTK rarefaction, the Chao1 estimator, and Recon v2.1 estimates of unobserved clonotypes. Generation probabilities were computed with OLGA for all TCRbeta clonotypes obtained by the gDNA method from four donors. This immuneACCESS table, as held by TCRdb, lists in-frame sequences with V and J called but not all clones. Of the missing ones, under half trace to an unresolved V gene in checked studies; the others have no known cause. D and trimming were read from the DNA, whereas the V and J calls and clone size are those reported in that table. Present in this sample are 2,500,000 or so clones, around 90% of which were seen just once. The top ten hold around 0.15% of the sample.

A remark on this clone: No antigen is known for it. Per-base qualities were not stored, and no clone one base away is much larger.

Spanning cysteine to phenylalanine, the CDR3 consists of 16 amino acids. CDR3 DNA is the only sequence kept; it has 48 bases, read in frame from the first base. V drops 1 base and J drops 9 bases, leaving 16 bases in between. Taken from the germline V gene, the CDR1 and CDR2 loops are MNHGY and SVAAGI. The receptor was derived from a man aged 18 to 29 in good health. Sequenced input: naive CD4+ T cells sorted from blood. According to the study, the label for this sample's cell subset or site signals: CD45RA+ positively selected. The V and J genes are TRBV6-9 and TRBJ1-6, with a weak D call of TRBD1 (5 bases match). At the DNA level, the sequence is TGTGCCAGCAGTTATTTGCTCGGGGGTTGGGGTTCACCCCTCCACTTT. Its amino acids are CASSYLLGGWGSPLHF.